This T cell receptor (beta chain) was documented in a study of vaccination effects on CD4 cells after COVID-19. Study information: The two convalescent patients provided samples 16 days and one week before vaccination.

Assay: immunoSEQ multiplex PCR; the TCRdb copy retains only in-frame clones and omits some. This sample has 30,000 or so clones, with more than 60% found just once. In regard to this clone: Its antigen remains unknown.

This CDR3 spans 15 amino acids. CDR1 and CDR2 (germline): GTSNPN, SVGIG (reference sequence). V shed 2 bases and J 5 bases; nucleotides not matched to a gene: 7. After expansion with viral peptide pools in the ViraFEST assay, antigen-specific CD4+ T cells were sequenced. Following culture for roughly 10 days, CD4+ T cells were isolated. The individual was infected with SARS-CoV-2 between March and December 2020, as confirmed by PCR. A density of more than 1.5 million PBMC per well was used; these cells were cultured with 10 IU/ml IL-2 and roughly 9.5 ug/ml peptides. Fresh IL-2-containing medium replaced half the medium on days 3 and 7. Study results and limitations: Clones from infection and from vaccination both contracted markedly late after vaccination.

The chain has TRBV30 and TRBJ2-3, with 10 nucleotides matching TRBD2. The input for sequencing was CD4+ T cells from PBMCs cultured with a peptide pool, taken before COVID-19 vaccination. This clonotype was obtained from a human donor who had a prior SARS-CoV-2 infection. The CDR3 protein is CAWSKRGGPGDTQYF. CDR3 DNA: TGTGCCTGGAGTAAGCGGGGGGGGCCGGGAGATACGCAGTATTTT.